This entry lists 12 T cell receptor beta chains sequenced from one sample in a study of blood T cell repertoires in COVID-19. Sequenced by immunoSEQ multiplex PCR; TCRdb stores in-frame clones only, minus some. The table records roughly 190,000 clones, roughly four fifths of them present only once. The sequenced sample was peripheral blood. Receptors were obtained from a human donor with acute or convalescent COVID-19. The donor label of this sample is uncertain.

V gene TRBV19 combines with J gene TRBJ2-1; D might be TRBD2 (6 bases). V dropped 5 bases and J dropped 2 bases, with 10 bases sitting between them. The CDR3 has 14 amino acids. Per germline, CDR1 LNHDA and CDR2 SQIVND (reference sequence). CDR3 region: CASSSGRTYNEQFF. The CDR3 DNA reads TGTGCCAGTAGTTCAGGGAGGACCTACAATGAGCAGTTCTTC.

V and J are TRBV15 and TRBJ1-6, with TRBD1 matching over 10 bases. V shed 6 bases, J shed 6 bases, and the junction held 5 bases outside the gene matches. The CDR3 is 15 amino acids. Germline-derived CDR1 and CDR2 are LNHNV and YYDKDF (reference sequence). For the CDR3, the DNA is TGTGCCACCAGGGTCGACAGGGGGCCTAATTCACCCCTCCACTTT. It translates to CATRVDRGPNSPLHF.

The chain uses TRBV7-6 and TRBJ2-1; 13 bases agree with TRBD2. The CDR3 loop spans 15 amino acids. Per germline, CDR1 SGHVS and CDR2 FNYEAQ. V lost 6 bases to trimming and J lost 6 bases; unmatched junction nucleotides: 5. CDR3 coding DNA: TGTGCCAGCAGTTCCGGGACTAGCGGGGTCAATGAGCAGTTCTTC. Its translation is CASSSGTSGVNEQFF.

The V and J genes are TRBV7-9 and TRBJ1-4; D might be TRBD1 (6 bases). Germline CDR1 is SEHNR and CDR2 is FQNEAQ (reference sequence). V dropped 0 bases and J dropped 2 bases, with 7 bases sitting between them. The CDR3 spans 15 residues. CDR3 coding DNA: TGTGCCAGCAGCTTAGCGGGGGCTACTAATGAAAAACTGTTTTTT. This encodes CASSLAGATNEKLFF.

Concerning this clone: Other DNA sequences in the same sample also yield this CDR3. V is TRBV19 and J is TRBJ1-6, with TRBD1 matching over 9 bases. This CDR3 contains 16 residues. CDR1 and CDR2 (germline): LNHDA, SQIVND (reference sequence). The V and J ends lost 0 bases and 5 bases, in that order; junction bases with no gene match: 2. Here the CDR3 reads CASSIDGTGNNSPLHF. The CDR3 DNA sequence: TGTGCCAGTAGTATAGACGGGACAGGGAATAATTCACCCCTCCACTTT.

The gene calls are TRBV27 and TRBJ2-5; 13 bases match TRBD2. J was trimmed by 5 bases and V by 3 bases; bases with no gene match: 9. The CDR3 sequence is 17 residues long. Per germline, CDR1 MNHEY and CDR2 SMNVEV (reference sequence). CDR3 coding DNA: TGTGCCAGCAGTTTTAACGGACTAGCGGGAGTTCGGGAGACCCAGTACTTC. Translation gives CASSFNGLAGVRETQYF.

The rearrangement joins TRBV6-4 to TRBJ1-5, with 10 bases fitting TRBD1. The CDR3 covers 15 residues. V lost 5 bases, J lost 7 bases, and 8 bases stayed unmatched. The germline gives CDR1 MRHNA, CDR2 SNTAGT. Written as DNA, the CDR3 is TGTGCCAGCAGTCCCGACAGGGGGCCCGGCCAGCCCCAGCATTTT. It encodes CASSPDRGPGQPQHF.

This chain joins TRBV10-1 and TRBJ1-2; the match to TRBD1 covers 7 bases. The V gene end was trimmed by 8 bases and the J gene end by 2 bases; junction bases not matched to a gene: 11. CDR1 is WNHNN, CDR2 SYGVQD, per germline (reference sequence). The CDR3 runs 15 residues. The DNA for the CDR3 is TGCGCCAGCCCACCCGGGACAGCCCCAAACTATGGCTACACCTTC. Its translation: CASPPGTAPNYGYTF.

V gene TRBV6-5 combines with J gene TRBJ2-3; 7 positions agree with TRBD2. Germline V gene sequence: CDR1 MNHEY, CDR2 SVGAGI. The CDR3 runs to 15 residues. V was pared by 5 bases and J by 4 bases, with 9 bases of the junction left unmatched. The CDR3 DNA reads as TGTGCCAGCAGTCGACTAGCTGGAGGCTCAGATACGCAGTATTTT. It is translated as CASSRLAGGSDTQYF.

The CDR3 DNA reads TGTGCCAGCAGCCTTTACAGGGGCGCCCTGGGGACCCAGTACTTC. Translation gives CASSLYRGALGTQYF. The chain couples TRBV3-1 (or the pseudogene TRBV3-2) to TRBJ2-5; 7 nucleotides align to TRBD1. V was clipped by 4 bases and J by 7 bases; unmatched bases: 12. From germline, CDR1 is LGHDT and CDR2 YNNKEL (reference sequence). The CDR3 has 15 amino acids.

The chain recombines TRBV21-1 with TRBJ2-7; the table assigns TRBD1, which was not confirmed against the DNA. TRBV21-1 represents a pseudogene. This CDR3 has 14 residues. CDR3 in amino acids: CASGTRDGPDEQYF. The CDR3 DNA is TGTGCCAGCGGGACACGGGACGGGCCGGACGAGCAGTACTTC.

The chain joins TRBV30 to TRBJ1-5; 8 nucleotides match TRBD1. Unmatched junction bases numbered 5, after V lost 2 bases and J lost 2 bases. The germline V gene encodes CDR1 GTSNPN and CDR2 SVGIG (reference sequence). CDR3 length equals 15 residues. The CDR3 loop reads CAWSRRGQGNQPQHF. The CDR3 nucleotides read TGTGCCTGGAGTCGGAGGGGACAGGGCAATCAGCCCCAGCATTTT. The variable domain in full, completed from reference TRBV30 and TRBJ1-5, reads SQTIHQWPATLVQPVGSPLSLECTVEGTSNPNLYWYRQAAGRGLQLLFYSVGIGQISSEVPQNLSASRPQDRQFILSSKKLLLSDSGFYLCAWSRRGQGNQPQHFGDGTRLSIL.